This T cell receptor (beta chain) is from a study of brain T cells in children with intractable seizures. TCRdb's copy holds only in-frame clones and misses some; the assay was immunoSEQ multiplex PCR. Here the sample spans 78,000 or so clones, 90% to 95% being singletons. The V gene lost 1 base and the J gene lost 5 bases, with 1 base spanning the gap. CDR1 WSHSY and CDR2 SAAADI come from the germline V gene. The CDR3 totals 11 residues. This clone has a handful of counts. The V gene is TRBV10-2, the J gene TRBJ2-3; D gene unclear. This specimen consisted of peripheral blood, obtained at surgery. The receptor's source is a girl aged 2-15 years with Rasmussen encephalitis and intractable seizures. This CDR3 is CASSELDTQYF. For the CDR3, the DNA is TGCGCCAGCAGTGAGTTAGATACGCAGTATTTT.